What follows are 19 T cell receptor beta chains derived from one specimen sequenced in a study of T cell repertoires in cytomegalovirus infection. The antigens these receptors bind are not known. From the reads, TCRdb called clonotypes with MiXCR, one entry per CDR3 protein. The sample has about 900,000 distinct CDR3 sequences; 30% to 40% are singletons. The material sequenced was cultured CD8+ T cells from PBMCs, taken from culture after CMV antigen stimulation. These receptors were taken from a human donor in good health (CMV status not recorded). Some clones in this sample may be carry-over from other donors' samples.

V and J are TRBV12-3 or TRBV12-4 and TRBJ2-3; 8 bases agree with TRBD1. This CDR3 region has 16 residues. The V gene end was trimmed by 2 bases and the J gene end by 5 bases; junction bases not matched to a gene: 9. The CDR3 protein is CASSLTRTGLEDTQYF. DNA for the CDR3: TGTGCCAGCAGTTTAACCCGGACAGGGTTAGAAGATACGCAGTATTTT.

This chain links TRBV7-2 with TRBJ2-1, with unresolved D. The germline gives CDR1 SGHTA, CDR2 FQGNSA. The CDR3 covers 16 residues. The ends were cut back, 5 bases at V and 3 bases at J, with 17 bases in the middle. CDR3 residues: CASSPVRLGFYNEQFF. CDR3 bases: TGTGCCAGCAGCCCAGTTAGATTGGGATTCTACAATGAGCAGTTCTTC.

This chain uses TRBV19 with TRBJ1-2, with 7 bases lining up with TRBD1. Germline V gene data show CDR1 as LNHDA and CDR2 as SQIVND (reference sequence). This CDR3 contains 16 residues. Losses at the gene ends were 5 bases for V and 3 bases for J; bases not matched to a gene: 12. As DNA, the CDR3 is TGTGCCAGTAGTTTCCGACCTGACAGGGTATACTATGGCTACACCTTC. Amino acids: CASSFRPDRVYYGYTF.

This clonotype was counted between two and nine times. The chain is built from TRBV2 and TRBJ2-1, with 10 bases identical to TRBD1. The CDR3 consists of 18 residues. CDR1 and CDR2 (germline): SNHLY, FYNNEI. Unmatched junction bases numbered 11, after V lost 6 bases and J lost 0 bases. The CDR3 reads CASRAGTGESSSYNEQFF. CDR3 DNA sequence: TGTGCCAGCAGAGCTGGGACAGGGGAAAGTAGCTCCTACAATGAGCAGTTCTTC. Full variable domain (rest looked up from reference TRBV2 and TRBJ2-1): EPEVTQTPSHQVTQMGQEVILRCVPISNHLYFYWYRQILGQKVEFLVSFYNNEISEKSEIFDDQFSVERPDGSNFTLKIRSTKLEDSAMYFCASRAGTGESSSYNEQFFGPGTRLTVL.

The chain is built from TRBV7-8 and TRBJ2-5; D is undetermined. The CDR3 sequence is 15 residues long. The germline V gene encodes CDR1 SGHVS and CDR2 FQNEAQ. V was shortened by 5 bases and J by 4 bases, with 17 bases between the two germline ends. CDR3 protein: CASSLRLGSPETQYF. The CDR3 DNA reads as TGTGCCAGCAGCCTGAGACTCGGAAGTCCAGAGACCCAGTACTTC.

This clonotype has only one observation. The chain employs TRBV6-1 and TRBJ2-7; a possible D gene is TRBD1 (6 bases). V was cut by 1 base and J by 5 bases, with 15 bases left in between. Germline CDR1 is MNHNS and CDR2 is SASEGT. The CDR3 length is 15 residues. The CDR3 loop is CASSEEPGQPNEQYF. DNA of the CDR3: TGTGCCAGCAGTGAAGAACCAGGACAGCCAAACGAGCAGTACTTC.

This chain links TRBV13 with TRBJ2-1, with D hard to call. Trimming shortened V by 5 bases and J by 7 bases, and 12 bases separated the two germline ends. The CDR3 runs to 13 residues. Germline CDR1 is PRHDT and CDR2 is FYEKMQ (reference sequence). CDR3 sequence reads: CASSIPSRNEQFF. CDR3 nucleotides: TGTGCCAGCAGCATACCGTCAAGGAATGAGCAGTTCTTC.

This clonotype was detected many times. V usage is TRBV7-2 and J usage is TRBJ2-3, with 12 bases aligning to TRBD2. V trimming: 7 bases; J trimming: 2 bases; junction bases outside the gene matches: 7. This CDR3 contains 16 residues. Germline CDR1 SGHTA, CDR2 FQGNSA. This CDR3 reads CASTETSGGFTDTQYF. The CDR3, as DNA: TGTGCCAGCACAGAGACTAGCGGGGGTTTCACAGATACGCAGTATTTT.

In its sample, this clonotype was seen a few times. The V call is TRBV12-3 or TRBV12-4, the J call TRBJ2-5; a weak D match, TRBD1 (5 bases). The CDR3 totals 15 residues. V shed 4 bases and J shed 5 bases, with 17 bases lying between them. CDR3 coding DNA: TGTGCCAGCAGTTCTCCCGGAGATTCAGGGGAGACCCAGTACTTC. This sequence encodes CASSSPGDSGETQYF.

This clonotype appeared a single time. The J gene is TRBJ2-7, the V gene TRBV4-1; D gene uncertain. Trimming stripped 4 bases from V and 0 bases from J, with 10 bases between. This CDR3 is built from 14 residues. Germline-derived CDR1 and CDR2 are MGHRA and YSYEKL. The DNA for the CDR3 is TGCGCCAGCAGCCCCAACCAGCGCTCCTACGAGCAGTACGTC. This sequence encodes CASSPNQRSYEQYV.

This rearrangement joins TRBV7-6 to TRBJ2-7; tentatively, D is TRBD1 or TRBD2 (5 bases each). This CDR3 contains 13 residues. V shed 4 bases and J shed 2 bases, with 9 bases lying between them. CDR1 and CDR2 (germline): SGHVS, FNYEAQ. The CDR3 DNA reads TGTGCCAGCAGCTCGGGACGACCCTACGAGCAGTACGTC. It codes for CASSSGRPYEQYV.

The chain couples TRBV28 to TRBJ1-5; 8 bases match TRBD1. The CDR3 is made up of 14 amino acids. Germline CDR1 and CDR2: MDHEN and SYDVKM. The ends lost 7 bases at V and 4 bases at J; junction bases unmatched: 6. The chain's CDR3 is CASTEDRENQPQHF. The DNA of the CDR3 is TGTGCCAGCACCGAGGACAGGGAGAATCAGCCCCAGCATTTT.

This clonotype was counted only a few times. This chain uses TRBV6-1 with TRBJ2-3; D remains unclear. Trimming shortened V by 1 base and J by 6 bases, and 14 bases separated the two germline ends. The CDR3 covers 15 residues. The germline V gene has CDR1 MNHNS and CDR2 SASEGT. The CDR3 is CASSEGPYPSDTQYF. The CDR3 DNA follows: TGTGCCAGCAGTGAAGGTCCTTACCCTTCCGATACGCAGTATTTT.

This clonotype was seen a handful of times. The DNA of the CDR3 is TGTGCCAGCAGTTACTCGCCGGGGGGGGACAATGAGCAGTTCTTC. Amino acids: CASSYSPGGDNEQFF. The chain carries TRBV6-5 and TRBJ2-1; 8 bases align to TRBD2. V shed 0 bases and J 5 bases; nucleotides not matched to a gene: 3. Looked up from germline, CDR1 is MNHEY and CDR2 is SVGAGI. The CDR3 length is 15 residues.

As concerns this clonotype: Because it lacks the conserved phenylalanine or tryptophan at the end, this CDR3 is likely a read error. V and J are TRBV6-2 or TRBV6-3 and TRBJ2-1, with 11 nucleotides matching TRBD2. CDR1 and CDR2 (germline): MNHEY, SVGEGT. The CDR3 has 20 residues. J lost 7 bases, V lost 2 bases, and 19 bases had no gene match. CDR3 amino acids: CASSYARTSGGRSPLNEQFS. Written as DNA, the CDR3 is TGTGCCAGCAGTTACGCCAGAACTAGCGGGGGCCGATCTCCGTTAAATGAGCAGTTCTCC.

This clonotype was observed a handful of times. In DNA, the CDR3 is TGTGCCAGTAGCCCTGCGCACTCCTACGAGCAGTACGTC. Its translation is CASSPAHSYEQYV. The chain links TRBV19 to TRBJ2-7; no clear D gene. CDR3 length equals 13 residues. CDR1 and CDR2 (germline): LNHDA, SQIVND (reference sequence). Trimming removed 6 bases from V and 0 bases from J, with 9 bases in between.

This clonotype was detected only a few times. This rearrangement joins TRBV27 to TRBJ2-3; D remains unclear. The CDR3 is 15 amino acids. The V and J ends lost 2 bases and 3 bases respectively, with 12 bases between them. Germline V lookup: CDR1 MNHEY, CDR2 SMNVEV (reference sequence). This chain's CDR3 is CASSLGYARTDTQYF. CDR3 nucleotide sequence: TGTGCCAGCAGTTTAGGGTACGCACGGACAGATACGCAGTATTTT.

At least ten counts were recorded for this clonotype. The chain links TRBV7-2 to TRBJ2-3, with D possibly being TRBD2 (6 bases). CDR3 length equals 15 residues. V was cut by 4 bases and J by 1 base, with 12 bases left in between. Germline CDR1 SGHTA, CDR2 FQGNSA. DNA of the CDR3: TGTGCCAGCAGCTCTTGGACGGGGGGCACAGATACGCAGTATTTT. Translated, it gives CASSSWTGGTDTQYF.

This clonotype was seen once. This chain uses TRBV6-2 or TRBV6-3 with TRBJ2-7, with D tentatively TRBD1 or TRBD2 (5 bases each). Trimming took 0 bases from V and 3 from J, leaving 12 bases between them. The CDR3 is 15 amino acids. Germline CDR1 reads MNHEY; CDR2 reads SVGEGT. The CDR3 spells CASSYSDGAGYEQYV. In DNA form, the CDR3 reads TGTGCCAGCAGTTACTCCGACGGGGCCGGCTACGAGCAGTACGTC.